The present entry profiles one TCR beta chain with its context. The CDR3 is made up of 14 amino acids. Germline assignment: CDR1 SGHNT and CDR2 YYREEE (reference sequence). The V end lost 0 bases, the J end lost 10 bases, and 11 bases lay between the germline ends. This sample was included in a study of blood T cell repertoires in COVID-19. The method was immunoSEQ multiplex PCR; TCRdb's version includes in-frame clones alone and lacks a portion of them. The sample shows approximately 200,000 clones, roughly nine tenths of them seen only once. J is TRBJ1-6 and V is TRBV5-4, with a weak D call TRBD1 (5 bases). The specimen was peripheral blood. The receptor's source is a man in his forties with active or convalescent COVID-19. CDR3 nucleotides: TGTGCCAGCAGCTTGGGCCAGGGTCGATCACCCCTCCACTTT. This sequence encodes CASSLGQGRSPLHF.